This T cell receptor beta chain originates from a study of cytomegalovirus exposure and HLA in healthy donors. Findings and limits, study-wide: Confirmation in vitro established that a few CMV-associated chains were specific for CMV antigens. Earlier analysis found most TCR beta V segments productive about 90% or about 30% of the time. V- and J-gene trimming of TCR beta was linked (in a later analysis) to a missense DCLRE1C variant. Cytomegalovirus-associated status was assigned to some 160 TCR beta chains.

With 7 bases removed from V and 2 bases from J, the gap between germline ends came to 9 bases. Germline lookup yields CDR1 SNHLY and CDR2 FYNNEI. The CDR3 runs to 12 residues. Remarks on this clone: Its antigen is not identified.

Amplification used 60 Vbeta primers and 13 Jbeta primers. Assay used: immunoSEQ multiplex PCR; TCRdb lists only in-frame clones, some missing. The table includes more than 150,000 clones, around 75% detected once. This chain links TRBV2 with TRBJ2-7; no clear D gene. The TCR comes from a man between 35 and 55 years old in good health and CMV-seropositive. The sample comprised PBMCs. The CDR3 spells CASIERAYEQYF. The CDR3 nucleotides are TGTGCCAGCATCGAACGGGCCTACGAGCAGTACTTC.